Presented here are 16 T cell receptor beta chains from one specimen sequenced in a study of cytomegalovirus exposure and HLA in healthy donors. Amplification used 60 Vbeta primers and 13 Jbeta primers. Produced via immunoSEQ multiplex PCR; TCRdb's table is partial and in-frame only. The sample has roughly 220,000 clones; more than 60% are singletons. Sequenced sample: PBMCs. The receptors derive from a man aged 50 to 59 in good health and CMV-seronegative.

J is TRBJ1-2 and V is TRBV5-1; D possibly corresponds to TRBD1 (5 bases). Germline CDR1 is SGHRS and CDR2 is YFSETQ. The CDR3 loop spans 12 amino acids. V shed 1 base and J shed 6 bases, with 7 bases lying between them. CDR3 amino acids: CASSLNRNGYTF. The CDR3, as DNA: TGCGCCAGCAGCTTGAACAGGAATGGCTACACCTTC. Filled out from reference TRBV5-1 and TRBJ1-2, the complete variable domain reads KAGVTQTPRYLIKTRGQQVTLSCSPISGHRSVSWYQQTPGQGLQFLFEYFSETQRNKGNFPGRFSGRQFSNSRSEMNVSTLELGDSALYLCASSLNRNGYTFGSGTRLTVV.

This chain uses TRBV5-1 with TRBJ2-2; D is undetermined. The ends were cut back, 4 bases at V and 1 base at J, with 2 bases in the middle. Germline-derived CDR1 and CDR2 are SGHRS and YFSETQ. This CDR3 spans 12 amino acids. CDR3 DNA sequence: TGCGCCAGCAGCCAGAACACCGGGGAGCTGTTTTTT. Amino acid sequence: CASSQNTGELFF.

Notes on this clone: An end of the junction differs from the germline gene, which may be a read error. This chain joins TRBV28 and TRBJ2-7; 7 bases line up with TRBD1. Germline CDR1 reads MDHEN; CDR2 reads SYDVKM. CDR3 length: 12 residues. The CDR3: CASRGFETGLLF. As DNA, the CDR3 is TGTGCCAGCAGGGGCTTTGAGACAGGGCTCCTCTTC.

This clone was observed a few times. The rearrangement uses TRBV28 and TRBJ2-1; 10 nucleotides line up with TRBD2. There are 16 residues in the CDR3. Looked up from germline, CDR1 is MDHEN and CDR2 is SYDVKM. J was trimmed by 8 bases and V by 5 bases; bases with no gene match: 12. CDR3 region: CASSETKAGGPYEQFF. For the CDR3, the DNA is TGTGCCAGCAGTGAAACGAAAGCGGGAGGGCCCTATGAGCAGTTCTTC.

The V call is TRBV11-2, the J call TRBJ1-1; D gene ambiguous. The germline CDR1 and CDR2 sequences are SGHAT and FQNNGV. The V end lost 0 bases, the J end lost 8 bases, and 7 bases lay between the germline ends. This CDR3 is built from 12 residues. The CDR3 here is CASSLEGREAFF. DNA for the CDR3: TGTGCCAGCAGCTTAGAAGGCAGGGAAGCTTTCTTT.

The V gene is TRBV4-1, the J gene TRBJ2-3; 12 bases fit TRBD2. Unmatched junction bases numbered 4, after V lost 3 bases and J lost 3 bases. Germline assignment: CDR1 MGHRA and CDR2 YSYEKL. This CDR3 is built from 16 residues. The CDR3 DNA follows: TGCGCCAGCAGCCAGGCTAGCGGGAGGGATACAGATACGCAGTATTTT. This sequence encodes CASSQASGRDTDTQYF.

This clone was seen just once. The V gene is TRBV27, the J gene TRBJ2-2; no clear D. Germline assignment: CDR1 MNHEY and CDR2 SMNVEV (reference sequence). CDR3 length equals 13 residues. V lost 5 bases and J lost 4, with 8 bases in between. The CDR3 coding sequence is TGTGCCAGCAGTCAGGTCCTCACCGGGGAGCTGTTTTTT. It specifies CASSQVLTGELFF.

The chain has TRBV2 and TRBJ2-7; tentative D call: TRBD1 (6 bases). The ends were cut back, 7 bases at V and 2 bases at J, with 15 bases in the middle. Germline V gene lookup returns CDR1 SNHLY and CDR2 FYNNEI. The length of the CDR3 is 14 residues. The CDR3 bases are TGTGCCAGCACTACCAGGGGCCTACCCTACGAGCAGTACTTC. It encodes CASTTRGLPYEQYF. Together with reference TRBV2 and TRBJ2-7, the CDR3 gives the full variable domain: EPEVTQTPSHQVTQMGQEVILRCVPISNHLYFYWYRQILGQKVEFLVSFYNNEISEKSEIFDDQFSVERPDGSNFTLKIRSTKLEDSAMYFCASTTRGLPYEQYFGPGTRLTVT.

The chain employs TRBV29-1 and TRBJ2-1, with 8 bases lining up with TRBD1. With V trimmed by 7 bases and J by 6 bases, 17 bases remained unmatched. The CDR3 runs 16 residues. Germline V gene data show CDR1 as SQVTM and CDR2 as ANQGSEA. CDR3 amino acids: CSEGQPQGVGGNEQFF. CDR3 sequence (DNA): TGCAGCGAGGGCCAGCCACAGGGGGTGGGAGGCAATGAGCAGTTCTTC.

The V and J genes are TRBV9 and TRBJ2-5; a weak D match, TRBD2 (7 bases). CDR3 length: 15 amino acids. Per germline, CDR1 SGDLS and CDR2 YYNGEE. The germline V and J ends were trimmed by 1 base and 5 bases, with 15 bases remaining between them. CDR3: CASSVRGEGGETQYF. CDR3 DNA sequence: TGTGCCAGCAGCGTAAGGGGGGAGGGCGGCGAGACCCAGTACTTC.

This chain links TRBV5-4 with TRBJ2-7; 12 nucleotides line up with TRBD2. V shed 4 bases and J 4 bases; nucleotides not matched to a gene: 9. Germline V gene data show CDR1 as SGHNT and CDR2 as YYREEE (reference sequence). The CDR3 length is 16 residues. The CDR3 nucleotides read TGTGCCAGCAGCACCGGACTAGCGGGACTTCGGTACGAGCAGTACTTC. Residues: CASSTGLAGLRYEQYF. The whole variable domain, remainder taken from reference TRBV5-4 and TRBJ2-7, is ETGVTQSPTHLIKTRGQQVTLRCSSQSGHNTVSWYQQALGQGPQFIFQYYREEENGRGNFPPRFSGLQFPNYSSELNVNALELDDSALYLCASSTGLAGLRYEQYFGPGTRLTVT.

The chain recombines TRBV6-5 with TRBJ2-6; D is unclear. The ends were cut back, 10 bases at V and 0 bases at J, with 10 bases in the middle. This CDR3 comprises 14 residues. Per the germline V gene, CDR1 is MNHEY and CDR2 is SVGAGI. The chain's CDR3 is CATRPNSGANVLTF. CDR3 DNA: TGTGCCACGCGGCCAAACTCTGGGGCCAACGTCCTGACTTTC.

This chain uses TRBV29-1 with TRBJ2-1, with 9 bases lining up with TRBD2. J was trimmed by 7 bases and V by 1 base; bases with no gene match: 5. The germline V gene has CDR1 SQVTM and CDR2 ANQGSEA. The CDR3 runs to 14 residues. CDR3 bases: TGCAGCGTTGAAGGCGGGAGGGCCGGGAATGAGCAGTTCTTC. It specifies CSVEGGRAGNEQFF.

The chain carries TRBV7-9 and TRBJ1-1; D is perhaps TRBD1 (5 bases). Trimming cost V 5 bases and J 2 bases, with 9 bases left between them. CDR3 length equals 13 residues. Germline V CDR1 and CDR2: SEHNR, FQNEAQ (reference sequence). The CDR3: CASSRQGNTEAFF. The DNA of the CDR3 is TGTGCCAGCAGCCGCCAGGGCAACACTGAAGCTTTCTTT.

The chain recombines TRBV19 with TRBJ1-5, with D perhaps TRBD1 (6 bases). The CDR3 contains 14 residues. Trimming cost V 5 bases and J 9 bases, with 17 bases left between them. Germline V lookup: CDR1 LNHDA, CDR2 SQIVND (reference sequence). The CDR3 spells CASSLEQGVGPQHF. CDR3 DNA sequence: TGTGCCAGTAGTCTGGAACAGGGCGTCGGGCCCCAGCATTTT.

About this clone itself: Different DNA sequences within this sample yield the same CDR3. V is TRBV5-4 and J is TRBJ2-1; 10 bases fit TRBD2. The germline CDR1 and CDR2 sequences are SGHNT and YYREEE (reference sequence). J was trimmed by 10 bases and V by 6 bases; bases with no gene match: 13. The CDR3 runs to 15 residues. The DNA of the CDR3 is TGTGCCAGCACCTTTGGGCTAGCGGGAGTCAGCGAGCAGTTCTTC. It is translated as CASTFGLAGVSEQFF.